This TCR beta chain appears in the sequencing data of a study of lymphopenia after photon versus proton radiotherapy. Clones were sequenced by immunoSEQ multiplex PCR, and TCRdb holds only the in-frame ones, with some missing. The table includes 67,000 or so clones, around 86% detected once. Trimming removed 1 base from V and 5 bases from J, with 14 bases in between. CDR1 is KGHSH and CDR2 is LQKENI in the germline V gene. This CDR3 is built from 15 residues. The chain employs TRBV18 and TRBJ2-5; maybe TRBD2 (5 bases). The sample here was peripheral blood, taken from a patient treated with proton-based radiotherapy. The clonotype originates from a man aged 80 or over with esophageal cancer. The CDR3 loop reads CASSPLIAPGETQYF. In DNA form, the CDR3 reads TGTGCCAGCTCACCACTTATAGCCCCGGGGGAGACCCAGTACTTC.